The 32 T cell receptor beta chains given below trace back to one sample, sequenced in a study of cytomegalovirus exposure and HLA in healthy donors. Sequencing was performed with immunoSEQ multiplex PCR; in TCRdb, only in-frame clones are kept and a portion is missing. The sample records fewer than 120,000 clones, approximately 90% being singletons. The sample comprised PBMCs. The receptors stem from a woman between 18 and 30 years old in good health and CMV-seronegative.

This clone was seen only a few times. Here the CDR3 reads CASSHRASGRSYEQYF. The CDR3 nucleotides are TGTGCCAGCAGCCACCGAGCTAGCGGGAGAAGCTACGAGCAGTACTTC. The chain joins TRBV5-6 to TRBJ2-7; TRBD2 matches 10 bases. The CDR3 is 16 amino acids. J lost 3 bases, V lost 4 bases, and 10 bases had no gene match. The germline V gene has CDR1 SGHDT and CDR2 YYEEEE.

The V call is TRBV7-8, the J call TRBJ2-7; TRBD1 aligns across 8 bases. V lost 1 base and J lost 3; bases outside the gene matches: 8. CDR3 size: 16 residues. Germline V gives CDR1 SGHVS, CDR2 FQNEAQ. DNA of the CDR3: TGTGCCAGCAGCTTAGTTGTGGACAGGGTTCTCTACGAGCAGTACTTC. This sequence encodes CASSLVVDRVLYEQYF.

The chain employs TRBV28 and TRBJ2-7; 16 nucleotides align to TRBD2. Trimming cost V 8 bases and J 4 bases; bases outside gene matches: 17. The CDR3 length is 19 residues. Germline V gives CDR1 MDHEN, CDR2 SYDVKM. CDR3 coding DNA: TGTGCCAGCTCCGGGACTAGCGGGAGGGATTTGAGTATTACATACGAGCAGTACTTC. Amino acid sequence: CASSGTSGRDLSITYEQYF.

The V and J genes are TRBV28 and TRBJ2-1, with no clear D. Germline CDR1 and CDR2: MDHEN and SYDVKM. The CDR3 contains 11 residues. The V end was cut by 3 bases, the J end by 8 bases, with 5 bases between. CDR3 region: CASSFSDEQFF. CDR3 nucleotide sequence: TGTGCCAGCAGTTTTTCGGATGAGCAGTTCTTC. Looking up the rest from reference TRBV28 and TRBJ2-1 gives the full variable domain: DVKVTQSSRYLVKRTGEKVFLECVQDMDHENMFWYRQDPGLGLRLIYFSYDVKMKEKGDIPEGYSVSREKKERFSLILESASTNQTSMYLCASSFSDEQFFGPGTRLTVL.

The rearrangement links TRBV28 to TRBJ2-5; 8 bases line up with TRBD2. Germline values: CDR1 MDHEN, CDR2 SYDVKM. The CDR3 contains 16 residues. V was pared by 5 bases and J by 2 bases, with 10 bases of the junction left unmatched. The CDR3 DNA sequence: TGTGCCAGCAGTGACCTAGGGCGGGAGGCACAAGAGACCCAGTACTTC. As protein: CASSDLGREAQETQYF.

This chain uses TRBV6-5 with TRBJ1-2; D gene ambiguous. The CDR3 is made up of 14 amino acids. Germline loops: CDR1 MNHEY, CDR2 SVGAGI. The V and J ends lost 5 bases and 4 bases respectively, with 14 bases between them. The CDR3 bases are TGTGCCAGCAGTCCAACTCCACGGGGCTATGGCTACACCTTC. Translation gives CASSPTPRGYGYTF.

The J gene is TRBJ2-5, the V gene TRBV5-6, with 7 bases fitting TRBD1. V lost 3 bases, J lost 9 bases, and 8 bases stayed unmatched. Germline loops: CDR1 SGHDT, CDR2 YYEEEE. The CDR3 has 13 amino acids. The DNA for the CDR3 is TGTGCCAGCAGCTCGACAGGGTCTGGGGCCCAGTACTTC. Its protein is CASSSTGSGAQYF. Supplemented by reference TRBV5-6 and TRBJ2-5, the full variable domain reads DAGVTQSPTHLIKTRGQQVTLRCSPKSGHDTVSWYQQALGQGPQFIFQYYEEEERQRGNFPDRFSGHQFPNYSSELNVNALLLGDSALYLCASSSTGSGAQYFGPGTRLLVL.

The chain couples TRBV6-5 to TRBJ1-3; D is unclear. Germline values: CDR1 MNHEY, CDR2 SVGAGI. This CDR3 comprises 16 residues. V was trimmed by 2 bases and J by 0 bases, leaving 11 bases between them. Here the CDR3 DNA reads TGTGCCAGCAGTTACCGGCCGGCGGGCTCTGGAAACACCATATATTTT. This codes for CASSYRPAGSGNTIYF.

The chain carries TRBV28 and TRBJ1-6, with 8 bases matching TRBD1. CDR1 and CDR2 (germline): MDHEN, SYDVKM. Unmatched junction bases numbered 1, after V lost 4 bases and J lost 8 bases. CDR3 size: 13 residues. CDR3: CASSSTGDSPLHF. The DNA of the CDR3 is TGTGCCAGCAGTTCGACAGGGGATTCACCCCTCCACTTT.

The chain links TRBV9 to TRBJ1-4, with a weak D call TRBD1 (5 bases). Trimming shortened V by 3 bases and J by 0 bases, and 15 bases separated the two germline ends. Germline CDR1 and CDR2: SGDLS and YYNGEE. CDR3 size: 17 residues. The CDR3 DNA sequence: TGTGCCAGCAGCGCAGGGAGGGCCGGGGCAACTAATGAAAAACTGTTTTTT. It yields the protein CASSAGRAGATNEKLFF.

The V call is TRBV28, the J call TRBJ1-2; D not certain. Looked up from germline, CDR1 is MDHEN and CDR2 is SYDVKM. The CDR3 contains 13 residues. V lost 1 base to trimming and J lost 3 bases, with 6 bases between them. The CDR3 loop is CASSLSTDYGYTF. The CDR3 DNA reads TGTGCCAGCAGTTTATCCACAGACTATGGCTACACCTTC.

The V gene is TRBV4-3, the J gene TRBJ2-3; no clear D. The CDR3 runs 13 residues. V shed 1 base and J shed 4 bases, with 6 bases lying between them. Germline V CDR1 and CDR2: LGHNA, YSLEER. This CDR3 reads CASSQVYADTQYF. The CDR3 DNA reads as TGCGCCAGCAGCCAAGTCTACGCAGATACGCAGTATTTT.

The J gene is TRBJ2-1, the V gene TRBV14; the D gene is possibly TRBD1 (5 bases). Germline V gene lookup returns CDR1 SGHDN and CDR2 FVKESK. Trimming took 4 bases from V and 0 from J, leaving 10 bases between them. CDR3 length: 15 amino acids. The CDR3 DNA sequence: TGTGCCAGCAGCCCCAGGGTAAACTCCTACAATGAGCAGTTCTTC. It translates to CASSPRVNSYNEQFF.

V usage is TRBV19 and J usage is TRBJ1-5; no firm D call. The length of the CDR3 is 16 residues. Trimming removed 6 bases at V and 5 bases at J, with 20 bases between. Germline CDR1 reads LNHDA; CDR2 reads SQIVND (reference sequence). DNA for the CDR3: TGTGCCAGTAGCGCCTCTTCCGGGATGGAGGATCAGCCCCAGCATTTT. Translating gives CASSASSGMEDQPQHF.

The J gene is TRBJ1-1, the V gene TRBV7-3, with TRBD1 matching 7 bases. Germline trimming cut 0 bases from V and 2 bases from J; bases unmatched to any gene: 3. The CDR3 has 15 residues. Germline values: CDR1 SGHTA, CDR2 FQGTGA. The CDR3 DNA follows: TGTGCCAGCAGCTTAACGGACAGGAGCAACACTGAAGCTTTCTTT. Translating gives CASSLTDRSNTEAFF.

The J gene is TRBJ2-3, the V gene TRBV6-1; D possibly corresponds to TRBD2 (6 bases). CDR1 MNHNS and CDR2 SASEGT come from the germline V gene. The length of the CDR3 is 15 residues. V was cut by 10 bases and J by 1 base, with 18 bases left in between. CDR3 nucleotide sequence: TGTGCCACATTCCGGGACTCCAAGCGCACAGATACGCAGTATTTT. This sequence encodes CATFRDSKRTDTQYF.

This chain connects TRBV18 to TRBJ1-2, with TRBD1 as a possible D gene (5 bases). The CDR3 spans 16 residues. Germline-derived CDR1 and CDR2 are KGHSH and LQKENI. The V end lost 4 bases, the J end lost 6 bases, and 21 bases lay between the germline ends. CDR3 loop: CASSRNKGAQENGYTF. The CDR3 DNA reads TGTGCCAGCTCACGAAATAAAGGGGCGCAGGAGAATGGCTACACCTTC. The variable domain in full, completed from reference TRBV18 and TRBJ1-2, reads NAGVMQNPRHLVRRRGQEARLRCSPMKGHSHVYWYRQLPEEGLKFMVYLQKENIIDESGMPKERFSAEFPKEGPSILRIQQVVRGDSAAYFCASSRNKGAQENGYTFGSGTRLTVV.

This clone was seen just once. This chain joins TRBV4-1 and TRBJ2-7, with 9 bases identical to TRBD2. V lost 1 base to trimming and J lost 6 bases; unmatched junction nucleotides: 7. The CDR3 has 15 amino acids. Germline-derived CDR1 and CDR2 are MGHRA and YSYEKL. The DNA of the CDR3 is TGCGCCAGCAGCCAAGGAGCGGGAGGAATGCGCGAGCAGTACTTC. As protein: CASSQGAGGMREQYF.

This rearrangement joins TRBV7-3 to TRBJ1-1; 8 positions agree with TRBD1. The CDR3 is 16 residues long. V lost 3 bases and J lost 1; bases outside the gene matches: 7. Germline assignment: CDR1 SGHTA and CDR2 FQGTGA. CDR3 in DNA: TGTGCCAGCAGCTTCCCTCCTGGACAGGGGAACACTGAAGCTTTCTTT. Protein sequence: CASSFPPGQGNTEAFF.

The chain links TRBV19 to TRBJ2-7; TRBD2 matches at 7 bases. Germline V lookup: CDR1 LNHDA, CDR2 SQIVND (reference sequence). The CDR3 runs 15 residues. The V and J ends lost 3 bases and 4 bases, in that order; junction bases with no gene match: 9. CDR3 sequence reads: CASSMGGSLPYEQYF. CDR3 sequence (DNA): TGTGCCAGTAGTATGGGCGGGAGCCTCCCTTACGAGCAGTACTTC.

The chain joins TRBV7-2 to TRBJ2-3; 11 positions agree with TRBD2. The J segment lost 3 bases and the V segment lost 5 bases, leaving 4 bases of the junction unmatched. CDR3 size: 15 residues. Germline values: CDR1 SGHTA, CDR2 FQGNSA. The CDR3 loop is CASSPGLAETDTQYF. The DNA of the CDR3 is TGTGCCAGCAGCCCGGGACTAGCGGAAACAGATACGCAGTATTTT.

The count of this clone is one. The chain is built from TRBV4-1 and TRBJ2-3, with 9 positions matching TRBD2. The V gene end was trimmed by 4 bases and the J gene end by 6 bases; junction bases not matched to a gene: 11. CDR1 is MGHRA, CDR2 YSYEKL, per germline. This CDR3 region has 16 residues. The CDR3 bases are TGCGCCAGCAGCCCGCTACTAGCGGGCTTCCGGGATACGCAGTATTTT. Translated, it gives CASSPLLAGFRDTQYF.

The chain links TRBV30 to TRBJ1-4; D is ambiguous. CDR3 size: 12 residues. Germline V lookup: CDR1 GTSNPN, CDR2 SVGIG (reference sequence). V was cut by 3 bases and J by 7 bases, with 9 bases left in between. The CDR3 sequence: CAWSEWAEKLFF. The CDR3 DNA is TGTGCCTGGAGCGAGTGGGCTGAAAAACTGTTTTTT.

DNA for the CDR3: TGTGCCAGCAGTTTTTCGTCAGGGAAGACCCGAACTTTGAACTATGGCTACACCTTC. Translated: CASSFSSGKTRTLNYGYTF. This sequence joins TRBV28 and TRBJ1-2, with D perhaps matching TRBD1 (5 bases). The CDR3 runs to 19 residues. Trimming stripped 3 bases from V and 2 bases from J, with 25 bases between. Germline values: CDR1 MDHEN, CDR2 SYDVKM.

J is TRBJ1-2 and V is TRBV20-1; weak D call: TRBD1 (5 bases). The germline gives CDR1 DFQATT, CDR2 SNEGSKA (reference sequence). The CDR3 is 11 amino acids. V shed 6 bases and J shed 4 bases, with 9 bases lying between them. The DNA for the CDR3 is TGCAGTGCCTCCAGGGTCTATGGCTACACCTTC. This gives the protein CSASRVYGYTF.

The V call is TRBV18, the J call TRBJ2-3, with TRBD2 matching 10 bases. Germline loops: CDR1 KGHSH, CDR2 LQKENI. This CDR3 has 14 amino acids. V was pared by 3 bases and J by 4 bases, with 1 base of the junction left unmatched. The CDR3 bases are TGTGCCAGCTCACCCGGGACTAGCGCAGATACGCAGTATTTT. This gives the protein CASSPGTSADTQYF.

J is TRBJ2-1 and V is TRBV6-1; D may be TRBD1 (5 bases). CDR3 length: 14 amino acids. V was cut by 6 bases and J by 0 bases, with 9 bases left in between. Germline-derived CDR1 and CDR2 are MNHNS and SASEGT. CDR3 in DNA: TGTGCCAGCAGAGACAGTAGCTCCTACAATGAGCAGTTCTTC. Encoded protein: CASRDSSSYNEQFF.

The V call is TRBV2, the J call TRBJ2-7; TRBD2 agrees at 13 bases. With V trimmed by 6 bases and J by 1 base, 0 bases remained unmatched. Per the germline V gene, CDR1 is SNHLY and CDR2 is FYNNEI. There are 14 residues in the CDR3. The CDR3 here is CASRTSGRSYEQYF. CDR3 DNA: TGTGCCAGCAGGACTAGCGGGAGGTCCTACGAGCAGTACTTC. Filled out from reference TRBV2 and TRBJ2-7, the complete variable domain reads EPEVTQTPSHQVTQMGQEVILRCVPISNHLYFYWYRQILGQKVEFLVSFYNNEISEKSEIFDDQFSVERPDGSNFTLKIRSTKLEDSAMYFCASRTSGRSYEQYFGPGTRLTVT.

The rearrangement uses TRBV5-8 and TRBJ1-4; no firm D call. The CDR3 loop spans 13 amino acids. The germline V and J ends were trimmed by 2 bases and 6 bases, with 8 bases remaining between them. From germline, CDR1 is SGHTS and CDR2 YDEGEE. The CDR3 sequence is CASSFLADEKLFF. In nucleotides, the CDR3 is TGTGCCAGCAGCTTCCTAGCAGATGAAAAACTGTTTTTT.

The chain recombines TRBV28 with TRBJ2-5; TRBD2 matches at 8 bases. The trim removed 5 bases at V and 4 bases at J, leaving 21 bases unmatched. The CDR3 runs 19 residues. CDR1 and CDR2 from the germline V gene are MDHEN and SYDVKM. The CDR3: CASSELEAGGPVRIETQYF. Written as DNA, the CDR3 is TGTGCCAGCAGTGAACTAGAGGCGGGAGGCCCTGTTCGGATAGAGACCCAGTACTTC.

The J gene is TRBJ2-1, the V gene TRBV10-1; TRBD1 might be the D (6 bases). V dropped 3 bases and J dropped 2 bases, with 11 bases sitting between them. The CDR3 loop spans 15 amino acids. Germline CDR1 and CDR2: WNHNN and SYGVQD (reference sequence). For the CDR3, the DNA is TGCGCCAGCAGTGACGCCGGGACACCCTACAATGAGCAGTTCTTC. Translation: CASSDAGTPYNEQFF.

The CDR3 nucleotides read TGTGCCAGCAGTGATCCCAGTGACAGGGGGCTCAGGCAGTACTTC. Its translation is CASSDPSDRGLRQYF. This chain links TRBV28 with TRBJ2-7; 10 bases line up with TRBD1. Germline lookup yields CDR1 MDHEN and CDR2 SYDVKM. The CDR3 loop spans 15 amino acids. The junction had 13 bases not matched to a gene; V was cut back by 5 bases and J by 9 bases. The variable domain in full, with the rest retrieved from reference TRBV28 and TRBJ2-7, is DVKVTQSSRYLVKRTGEKVFLECVQDMDHENMFWYRQDPGLGLRLIYFSYDVKMKEKGDIPEGYSVSREKKERFSLILESASTNQTSMYLCASSDPSDRGLRQYFGPGTRLTVT.